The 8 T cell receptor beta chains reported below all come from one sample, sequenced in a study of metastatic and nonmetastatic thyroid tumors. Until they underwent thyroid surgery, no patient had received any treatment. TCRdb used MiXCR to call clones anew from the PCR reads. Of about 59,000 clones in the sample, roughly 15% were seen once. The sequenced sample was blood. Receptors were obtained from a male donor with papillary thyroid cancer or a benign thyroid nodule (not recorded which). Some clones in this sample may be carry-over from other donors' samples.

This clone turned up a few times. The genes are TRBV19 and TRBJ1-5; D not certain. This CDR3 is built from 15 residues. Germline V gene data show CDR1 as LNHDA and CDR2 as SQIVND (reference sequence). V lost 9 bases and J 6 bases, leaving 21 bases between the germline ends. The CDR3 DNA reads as TGTGCCAGCAGAAATAGTGGTGGCAGGTGTCAGCCCCAGCATTTT. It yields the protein CASRNSGGRCQPQHF.

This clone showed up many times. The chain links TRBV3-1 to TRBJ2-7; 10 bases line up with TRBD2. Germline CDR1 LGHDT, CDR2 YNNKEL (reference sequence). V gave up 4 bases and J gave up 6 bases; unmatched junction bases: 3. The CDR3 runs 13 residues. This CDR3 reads CASSRGTSAEQYV. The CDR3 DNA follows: TGTGCCAGCAGCCGAGGGACTAGCGCCGAGCAGTACGTC.

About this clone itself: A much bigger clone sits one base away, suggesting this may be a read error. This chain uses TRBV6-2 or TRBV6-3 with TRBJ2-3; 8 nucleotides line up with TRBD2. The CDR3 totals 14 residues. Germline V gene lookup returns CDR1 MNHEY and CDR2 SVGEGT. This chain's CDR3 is CASIYSGGPDTQYF. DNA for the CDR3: TGTGCCAGCATTTACTCGGGAGGGCCAGATACGCAGTATTTT.

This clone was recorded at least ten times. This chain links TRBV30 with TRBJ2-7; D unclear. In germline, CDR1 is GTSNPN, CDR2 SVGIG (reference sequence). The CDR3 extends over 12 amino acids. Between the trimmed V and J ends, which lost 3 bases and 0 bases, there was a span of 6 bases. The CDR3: CAWRKDSYEQYF. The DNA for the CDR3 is TGTGCCTGGAGGAAGGACTCCTACGAGCAGTACTTC.

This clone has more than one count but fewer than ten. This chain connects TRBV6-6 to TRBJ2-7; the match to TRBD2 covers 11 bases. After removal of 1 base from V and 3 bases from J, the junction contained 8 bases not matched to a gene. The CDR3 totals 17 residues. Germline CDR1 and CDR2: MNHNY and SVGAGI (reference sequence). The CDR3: CASSYLGSLAGGYEQYF. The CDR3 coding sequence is TGTGCCAGCAGTTACTTGGGGAGCCTAGCGGGAGGCTACGAGCAGTACTTC.

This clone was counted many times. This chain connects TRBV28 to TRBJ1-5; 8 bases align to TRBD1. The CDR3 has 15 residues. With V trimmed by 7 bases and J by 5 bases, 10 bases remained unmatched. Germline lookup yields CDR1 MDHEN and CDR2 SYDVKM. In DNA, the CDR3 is TGTGCCAGCAAAATGTACAGGGGGTGGGATCAGCCCCAGCATTTT. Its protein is CASKMYRGWDQPQHF. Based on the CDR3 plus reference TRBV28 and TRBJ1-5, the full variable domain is DVKVTQSSRYLVKRTGEKVFLECVQDMDHENMFWYRQDPGLGLRLIYFSYDVKMKEKGDIPEGYSVSREKKERFSLILESASTNQTSMYLCASKMYRGWDQPQHFGDGTRLSIL.

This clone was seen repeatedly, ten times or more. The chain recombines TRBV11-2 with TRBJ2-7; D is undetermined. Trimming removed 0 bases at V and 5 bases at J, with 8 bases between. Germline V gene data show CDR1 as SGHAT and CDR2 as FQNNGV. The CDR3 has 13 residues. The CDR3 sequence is CASSLDLANEQYF. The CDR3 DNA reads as TGTGCCAGCAGCTTAGATCTGGCAAACGAGCAGTACTTC.

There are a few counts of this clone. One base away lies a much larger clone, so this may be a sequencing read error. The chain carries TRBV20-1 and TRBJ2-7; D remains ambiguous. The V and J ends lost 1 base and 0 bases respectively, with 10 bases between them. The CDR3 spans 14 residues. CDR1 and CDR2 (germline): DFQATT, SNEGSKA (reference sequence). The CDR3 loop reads CSARGTDSSYEQYF. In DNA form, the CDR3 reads TGCAGTGCTAGAGGGACGGATAGCTCCTACGAGCAGTACTTC.